This TCR beta chain was identified during a study of blood T cell repertoires in COVID-19. Across the study: Samples came from the United States, Italy and Spain, spanning acute and convalescent COVID-19.

Measured with immunoSEQ multiplex PCR; TCRdb has only the in-frame clones, and not every one. In the table there are some 38,000 clones, around 85% of which are singletons. This CDR3 has 16 residues. After removal of 9 bases from V and 0 bases from J, the junction contained 13 bases not matched to a gene. Germline CDR1 LNHDA, CDR2 SQIVND (reference sequence). The sequence was collected from a man in his 60s with active or convalescent COVID-19. Sequenced sample: peripheral blood. This rearrangement joins TRBV19 to TRBJ1-2; TRBD1 agrees at 7 bases. In nucleotides, the CDR3 is TGTGCCAGCTCCGCTACCCTAGGACAGGCTAACTATGGCTACACCTTC. This translates into CASSATLGQANYGYTF.